This is a list of T cell receptor beta chains from one sample in a study of T-cell memory formation after mild COVID-19. TCRdb reprocessed the 5' RACE reads with MiXCR, giving one entry per CDR3 protein. Of 430,000 or so distinct CDR3 sequences in the sample, roughly 25% were seen once. The sequenced sample consisted of PBMCs or a T cell subset sorted from them (not recorded which). Receptors originate from an adult woman who had mild COVID-19 (a few samples of this study predate the infection). Cell type and time point are not known. Each CDR3 is given without its conserved first and last residue.

V gene	CDR3 protein
TRBV9	ASSALGSAGDTQY
TRBV20-1	SARDRGRVTDTQY
TRBV10-3	AIRNAETQY
TRBV29-1	SVGSYGSNTYEQY
TRBV20-1	SARSTGGKVNEQF
TRBV6-6	ASSYTGQGNNEQF
TRBV7-9	ASSSDRVHEGTEAF
TRBV14	ASSPLGGPTDTQY
TRBV4-1	ASSRSQGIGGELF
TRBV5-1	ASSSEPKTDLGEQY
TRBV29-1	SVGLAGNEQF
TRBV19	ASSGVTGELF
TRBV6-5	ASSFDRGLGRLH
TRBV7-6	ASSALAGQETQY
TRBV7-8	ASRVAGTDTQY
TRBV6-5	ASSYATDRGLNTEAF
TRBV21-1	ASPLAGSPHSGANVLT
TRBV5-4	ASSLRGSVDEQY
TRBV9	ASSDWQDGYT
TRBV12-3/TRBV12-4	ASSPARGDSPLH
TRBV9	ASSIGTGVYEQY
TRBV4-1	ASSQTGLGTIGYT
TRBV12-3/TRBV12-4	ASSFIRNKQETQY
TRBV29-1	SVCGDHIYGYT